These 27 T cell receptor beta chains were sequenced from one sample in a study of PD-L1 blockade in urothelial cancer. Time point given: pretreatment peripheral blood. Profiled with immunoSEQ multiplex PCR; TCRdb holds only in-frame clones, not every one. The table lists tens of thousands of clones, about four fifths of them singletons. The starting material was PBMCs, obtained around atezolizumab (anti-PD-L1) treatment. The receptors originated from a man aged 70-80 years with urothelial cancer.

The chain has TRBV11-2 and TRBJ1-3, with D possibly TRBD1 on 6 matching bases. The CDR3 totals 14 residues. The V end lost 4 bases, the J end lost 2 bases, and 9 bases lay between the germline ends. CDR1 and CDR2 (germline): SGHAT, FQNNGV. The CDR3 here is CASSSQGTGNTIYF. The CDR3 DNA is TGTGCCAGCAGCTCTCAGGGGACTGGAAACACCATATATTTT.

The chain carries TRBV11-3 and TRBJ2-7, with TRBD2 matching over 9 bases. The V gene's germline CDR1 is SGHNT and CDR2 YENEEA. V dropped 5 bases and J dropped 5; count of bases not matched to a gene: 10. The CDR3 loop spans 15 amino acids. The CDR3 DNA reads TGTGCCAGCAGCGGAGGACCTAGCGGGAACCACGAGCAGTACTTC. Translating it yields CASSGGPSGNHEQYF.

This clone has more than one count but fewer than ten. This sequence joins TRBV2 and TRBJ2-2, with 8 positions matching TRBD2. Germline lookup yields CDR1 SNHLY and CDR2 FYNNEI. The CDR3 is 16 residues long. V lost 2 bases, J lost 5 bases, and 7 bases stayed unmatched. The CDR3 nucleotides read TGTGCCAGCAGTGAACGGGGGGGCGCAAAAACCGGGGAGCTGTTTTTT. Translating it yields CASSERGGAKTGELFF.

The chain carries TRBV7-8 and TRBJ1-4; TRBD1 agrees at 7 bases. Germline assignment: CDR1 SGHVS and CDR2 FQNEAQ. This CDR3 region has 14 residues. J gave up 8 bases and V 5 bases, and 8 bases lay outside the gene matches. Here the CDR3 DNA reads TGTGCCAGCAGCCCAGGACAGGCGGAAGAAAAACTGTTTTTT. It specifies CASSPGQAEEKLFF.

The rearrangement uses TRBV7-8 and TRBJ1-2, with D unclear. From germline, CDR1 is SGHVS and CDR2 FQNEAQ. Trimming cost V 1 base and J 0 bases, with 6 bases left between them. The CDR3 runs to 14 residues. The CDR3 nucleotides read TGTGCCAGCAGCTTAGACGGGACTAACTATGGCTACACCTTC. Protein product: CASSLDGTNYGYTF.

The sample holds one count of this clone. The chain employs TRBV7-2 and TRBJ2-4, with no clear D. The V gene lost 3 bases and the J gene lost 1 base, with 10 bases spanning the gap. CDR3 length equals 15 residues. The germline V gene has CDR1 SGHTA and CDR2 FQGNSA. This CDR3 reads CASSFSTRAKNIQYF. The CDR3 bases are TGTGCCAGCAGCTTTAGCACCCGGGCCAAAAACATTCAGTACTTC.

This chain uses TRBV11-3 with TRBJ2-7, with 7 bases identical to TRBD1. The CDR3 extends over 15 amino acids. Losses at the gene ends were 0 bases for V and 3 bases for J; bases not matched to a gene: 5. The germline V gene has CDR1 SGHNT and CDR2 YENEEA. CDR3 nucleotide sequence: TGTGCCAGCAGCTTAGAGCAGGGGGTTTTCTACGAGCAGTACTTC. It yields the protein CASSLEQGVFYEQYF.

The J gene is TRBJ2-1, the V gene TRBV6-6, with TRBD1 identical over 9 bases. CDR1 and CDR2 from the germline V gene are MNHNY and SVGAGI (reference sequence). The junction had 8 bases not matched to a gene; V was cut back by 4 bases and J by 7 bases. CDR3 length equals 15 residues. CDR3 sequence reads: CASSWPQGAGNEQFF. CDR3 nucleotides: TGTGCCAGCAGTTGGCCACAGGGGGCTGGGAATGAGCAGTTCTTC.

The J gene is TRBJ2-7, the V gene TRBV5-6; 15 nucleotides line up with TRBD2. The junction had 7 bases not matched to a gene; V was cut back by 4 bases and J by 2 bases. The CDR3 runs 17 residues. In germline, CDR1 is SGHDT, CDR2 YYEEEE. The CDR3 region is CASSPGLAGGFTYEQYF. The CDR3 nucleotides read TGTGCCAGCAGCCCGGGACTAGCGGGAGGCTTTACCTACGAGCAGTACTTC.

The chain joins TRBV7-8 to TRBJ1-5, with 8 nucleotides matching TRBD1. Germline assignment: CDR1 SGHVS and CDR2 FQNEAQ. V trimming: 0 bases; J trimming: 1 base; junction bases outside the gene matches: 5. This CDR3 is built from 17 residues. Here the CDR3 DNA reads TGTGCCAGCAGCTTAGCGAACACAGGGGGAAGCAATCAGCCCCAGCATTTT. This translates into CASSLANTGGSNQPQHF. The full variable domain, rest sourced from reference TRBV7-8 and TRBJ1-5, is GAGVSQSPRYKVAKRGQDVALRCDPISGHVSLFWYQQALGQGPEFLTYFQNEAQLDKSGLPSDRFFAERPEGSVSTLKIQRTQQEDSAVYLCASSLANTGGSNQPQHFGDGTRLSIL.

Comments on this clone: The junction differs from germline at one of its ends, possibly a read error. The J gene is TRBJ2-7, the V gene TRBV5-8; no definite D call. From germline, CDR1 is SGHTS and CDR2 YDEGEE. This CDR3 spans 11 amino acids. CDR3 coding DNA: TGTGCCAGCAGCTTTTCCTACGGGCAGTACTTC. Translated, it gives CASSFSYGQYF.

V and J are TRBV7-9 and TRBJ1-1; D ambiguous. The CDR3 has 14 amino acids. Germline CDR1 SEHNR, CDR2 FQNEAQ (reference sequence). With 2 bases removed from V and 0 bases from J, the gap between germline ends came to 7 bases. The CDR3 coding sequence is TGTGCCAGCAGCTTACAGGTCATGAACACTGAAGCTTTCTTT. Translation: CASSLQVMNTEAFF.

The chain recombines TRBV5-1 with TRBJ2-1, with TRBD2 matching 7 bases. J was trimmed by 2 bases and V by 4 bases; bases with no gene match: 6. The CDR3 runs 15 residues. The V gene's germline CDR1 is SGHRS and CDR2 YFSETQ. CDR3 in DNA: TGCGCCAGCAGCATTACTAGCGAGCCCTACAATGAGCAGTTCTTC. It encodes CASSITSEPYNEQFF.

The chain couples TRBV27 to TRBJ1-1; 7 nucleotides match TRBD1. Germline CDR1 is MNHEY and CDR2 is SMNVEV (reference sequence). The CDR3 length is 15 residues. The junction had 8 bases not matched to a gene; V was cut back by 3 bases and J by 4 bases. The CDR3 is CASSLPGQEGTEAFF. The CDR3 coding sequence is TGTGCCAGCAGTTTGCCAGGACAGGAGGGCACTGAAGCTTTCTTT.

The chain recombines TRBV7-9 with TRBJ1-2, with no clear D. V shed 5 bases and J shed 4 bases, with 14 bases lying between them. The length of the CDR3 is 14 residues. Looked up from germline, CDR1 is SEHNR and CDR2 is FQNEAQ (reference sequence). Here the CDR3 reads CASSLMTDTYGYTF. Written as DNA, the CDR3 is TGTGCCAGCAGCCTCATGACCGACACCTATGGCTACACCTTC.

The table lists this clone with a count of one. The chain joins TRBV4-3 to TRBJ2-7; 7 bases map to TRBD1. V shed 4 bases, J shed 3 bases, and the junction held 3 bases outside the gene matches. Germline loops: CDR1 LGHNA, CDR2 YSLEER. The CDR3 spans 13 residues. The CDR3 coding sequence is TGCGCCAGCAGCCTTCGACAGGGCTACGAGCAGTACTTC. It translates to CASSLRQGYEQYF.

This chain links TRBV5-5 with TRBJ2-7, with 8 nucleotides matching TRBD1. CDR3 length: 14 amino acids. The V and J ends lost 0 bases and 6 bases, in that order; junction bases with no gene match: 5. Germline CDR1 and CDR2: SGHKS and YYEKEE (reference sequence). CDR3: CASSLGQGASEQYF. CDR3 bases: TGTGCCAGCAGCTTGGGGCAGGGGGCGTCCGAGCAGTACTTC.

This clone appeared a single time. The chain carries TRBV4-2 and TRBJ2-3, with TRBD1 identical over 7 bases. This CDR3 is 18 amino acids long. The junction had 17 bases not matched to a gene; V was cut back by 4 bases and J by 4 bases. Germline CDR1 LGHNA, CDR2 YNFKEQ. The DNA of the CDR3 is TGTGCCAGCAGCCCAGGGGTTTCACAGGGGACCGAGGCAGATACGCAGTATTTT. Encoded protein: CASSPGVSQGTEADTQYF.

The sample holds one count of this clone. The J gene is TRBJ1-2, the V gene TRBV6-1, with D uncertain. CDR1 MNHNS and CDR2 SASEGT come from the germline V gene. This CDR3 comprises 14 residues. V was trimmed by 5 bases and J by 1 base, leaving 11 bases between them. DNA of the CDR3: TGTGCCAGCAGTAAGGAGGCTTTTAACTATGGCTACACCTTC. Encoded protein: CASSKEAFNYGYTF.

The CDR3 DNA reads TGTGCCAGCAGCCCTAGTGGCAGGGGGGTCTACAATGAGCAGTTCTTC. It is translated as CASSPSGRGVYNEQFF. This chain links TRBV7-9 with TRBJ2-1; possible D gene TRBD1, 7 bases. The length of the CDR3 is 16 residues. Germline-derived CDR1 and CDR2 are SEHNR and FQNEAQ (reference sequence). Trimming cost V 5 bases and J 3 bases, with 17 bases left between them.

The chain has TRBV5-1 and TRBJ2-5; D is unclear. Deletions cut 0 bases from V and 7 bases from J, with 10 bases between. CDR1 and CDR2 (germline): SGHRS, YFSETQ. The CDR3 is 13 amino acids. CDR3 bases: TGCGCCAGCAGCTTGGCCGTCCCCAGGACCCAGTACTTC. Translated: CASSLAVPRTQYF.

The chain is built from TRBV6-1 and TRBJ2-7; 7 bases agree with TRBD1. From germline, CDR1 is MNHNS and CDR2 SASEGT. The CDR3 has 13 residues. Trimming at V came to 5 bases and at J to 6 bases, leaving 7 bases not matched to a gene. CDR3 in amino acids: CASSRGQNIEQYF. The DNA of the CDR3 is TGTGCCAGCAGTAGGGGACAGAATATCGAGCAGTACTTC.

V usage is TRBV7-9 and J usage is TRBJ2-1, with TRBD2 identical over 14 bases. Germline CDR1 is SEHNR and CDR2 is FQNEAQ (reference sequence). The V gene end was trimmed by 5 bases and the J gene end by 4 bases; junction bases not matched to a gene: 10. The CDR3 contains 18 residues. The CDR3 spells CASSPGGGTSGRYNEQFF. The CDR3 coding sequence is TGTGCCAGCAGCCCCGGCGGGGGGACTAGCGGGAGATACAATGAGCAGTTCTTC.

CDR3 residues: CASSLKALAGGVNEQFF. DNA of the CDR3: TGTGCCAGCAGCTTAAAAGCCCTAGCGGGGGGGGTGAATGAGCAGTTCTTC. This rearrangement joins TRBV7-3 to TRBJ2-1; 12 nucleotides line up with TRBD2. The germline V gene encodes CDR1 SGHTA and CDR2 FQGTGA. V trimming: 1 base; J trimming: 7 bases; junction bases outside the gene matches: 8. The CDR3 is 17 residues long.

This clone has just one count. The chain uses TRBV7-6 and TRBJ2-1; TRBD2 matches at 9 bases. The CDR3 loop spans 17 amino acids. Trimming at V came to 0 bases and at J to 8 bases, leaving 11 bases not matched to a gene. Germline V CDR1 and CDR2: SGHVS, FNYEAQ. CDR3 amino acids: CASSLASGSRTDDEQFF. The CDR3 DNA reads TGTGCCAGCAGCTTAGCTAGCGGGAGTCGCACGGACGATGAGCAGTTCTTC.

The chain joins TRBV11-2 to TRBJ2-3; possibly TRBD2 for D (6 bases). This CDR3 comprises 17 residues. Trimming left V 1 base short and J 1 base short, with 15 bases between. Looked up from germline, CDR1 is SGHAT and CDR2 is FQNNGV. DNA for the CDR3: TGTGCCAGCAGCTTAGGGGCCGGGACTTGGGGCACAGATACGCAGTATTTT. It is translated as CASSLGAGTWGTDTQYF.

This rearrangement joins TRBV5-8 to TRBJ2-5; 10 bases are shared with TRBD2. CDR1 SGHTS and CDR2 YDEGEE come from the germline V gene. V dropped 2 bases and J dropped 4; count of bases not matched to a gene: 2. This CDR3 is built from 14 residues. CDR3 residues: CASSLLAGRETQYF. In DNA form, the CDR3 reads TGTGCCAGCAGCTTACTAGCGGGGAGAGAGACCCAGTACTTC.